This entry is about one T cell receptor beta chain. V lost 5 bases to trimming and J lost 6 bases; unmatched junction nucleotides: 19. The CDR3 sequence is 20 residues long. Germline CDR1 and CDR2: SGHTA and FQGTGA. As handled by the study authors: Amplification with reference gene primers provided the estimates of nucleated cell counts. Repertoires were generated with immunoSEQ multiplex PCR, while TCRdb's copy carries only in-frame clones and drops some. For V, J and clone size, that table is used; D and trimming come from the DNA. The sample has approximately 150,000 clones; roughly 81% are singletons. The source of the sample is a study of blood T cell repertoires in COVID-19. Study summary: Samples taken during acute and convalescent COVID-19 were collected in the United States, Italy and Spain. The analysed material was cDNA or gDNA that came from T cells, B-cell-depleted T cells, or PBMCs.

Sequencing was done on a sample of peripheral blood. The clonotype comes from a woman aged 80 or older with COVID-19, enrolled during active disease. The chain has TRBV7-3 and TRBJ2-4, with TRBD2 identical over 13 bases. The CDR3 is CASSPQGLAGYRTAVNIQYF. The CDR3 DNA reads as TGTGCCAGCAGCCCCCAGGGACTAGCGGGGTACCGCACCGCCGTAAACATTCAGTACTTC.